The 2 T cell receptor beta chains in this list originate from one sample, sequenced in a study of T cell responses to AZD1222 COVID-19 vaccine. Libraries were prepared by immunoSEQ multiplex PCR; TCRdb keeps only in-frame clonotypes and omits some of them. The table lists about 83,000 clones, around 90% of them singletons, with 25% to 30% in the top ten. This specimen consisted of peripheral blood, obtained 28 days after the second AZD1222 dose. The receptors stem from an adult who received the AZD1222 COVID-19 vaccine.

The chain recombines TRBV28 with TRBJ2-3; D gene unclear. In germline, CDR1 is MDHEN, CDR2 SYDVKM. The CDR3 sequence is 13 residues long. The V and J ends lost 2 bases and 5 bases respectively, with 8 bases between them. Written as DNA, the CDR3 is TGTGCCAGCAGTTTAATTTTGGGAGATACGCAGTATTTT. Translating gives CASSLILGDTQYF.

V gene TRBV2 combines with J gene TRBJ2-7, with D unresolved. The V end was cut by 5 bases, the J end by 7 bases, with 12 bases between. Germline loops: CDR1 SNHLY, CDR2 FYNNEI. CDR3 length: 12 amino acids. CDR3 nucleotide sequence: TGTGCCAGCAGTCGACTGCCCCTAGAGCAGTACTTC. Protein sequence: CASSRLPLEQYF.